What follows describes a single T cell receptor beta chain. The data derive from a study of blood T cell repertoires in COVID-19. Original data processing: Reference gene primer amplification yielded estimated nucleated cell counts. Measured with immunoSEQ multiplex PCR; TCRdb has only the in-frame clones, and not every one. For V, J and clone size, that table is used; D and trimming come from the DNA. The sample includes 150,000 to 200,000 clones, roughly 81% of them seen just once. Sequencing was carried out using peripheral blood. The receptor comes from a woman between 50 and 59 years old with COVID-19, enrolled during active disease.

CDR3 nucleotide sequence: TGTGCCAGCAGCCCCATTGTCGGGACTAGCGGGGGGGCAGATACGCAGTATTTT. It encodes CASSPIVGTSGGADTQYF. The genes are TRBV7-6 and TRBJ2-3; TRBD2 aligns across 16 bases. Losses at the gene ends were 5 bases for V and 4 bases for J; bases not matched to a gene: 9. This CDR3 spans 18 amino acids. Germline CDR1 SGHVS, CDR2 FNYEAQ.